This T cell receptor (beta chain) emerged from a study of OX40 agonist ivuxolimab in advanced cancers. Study at large: At doses from 0.01 to 10 mg/kg, patients were given intravenous ivuxolimab every 2 weeks. Study conclusions and caveats: Clonal expansion was seen in CD4+ and CD8+ blood T cells by week 6 at 0.1 to 3.0 mg/kg.

The V gene's germline CDR1 is SGHNT and CDR2 YENEEA. This CDR3 contains 16 residues. The V segment lost 4 bases and the J segment 2 bases; nucleotides outside the gene matches: 8. Repertoires were generated with immunoSEQ multiplex PCR, while TCRdb's copy carries only in-frame clones and drops some. The table records 55,000 to 60,000 clones, more than 80% of them present only once. In the case of this clone: Its specificity is not known.

This chain uses TRBV11-3 with TRBJ2-7; TRBD2 agrees at 10 bases. Sequencing used CD4+ or CD8+ T cells sorted from blood, obtained in a trial of the OX40 agonist ivuxolimab. The receptor was derived from an adult with an advanced solid tumor such as melanoma, head and neck, liver or kidney cancer. In DNA, the CDR3 is TGTGCCAGCAGCTCTGGAGCGGGGGGGCAGACCTACGAGCAGTACTTC. Protein product: CASSSGAGGQTYEQYF.